Below are 8 T cell receptor beta chains sequenced from a single sample in a study of blood T cell repertoires in COVID-19. This table comes from immunoSEQ multiplex PCR, and its TCRdb copy is limited to in-frame clones, with some not included. The sample lists 65,000 to 70,000 clones; about 81% were seen once. Sequences were obtained from peripheral blood. The receptors derive from a human donor in a cohort sampled during active COVID-19.

The V and J genes are TRBV19 and TRBJ1-5; D gene unclear. Trimming removed 0 bases from V and 8 bases from J, with 11 bases in between. This CDR3 has 14 amino acids. Per the germline V gene, CDR1 is LNHDA and CDR2 is SQIVND (reference sequence). The CDR3 reads CASSIDLEVEPQHF. The CDR3 region has the DNA TGTGCCAGTAGTATAGATCTCGAGGTGGAGCCCCAGCATTTT. Full variable domain (remainder filled in from reference TRBV19 and TRBJ1-5): DGGITQSPKYLFRKEGQNVTLSCEQNLNHDAMYWYRQDPGQGLRLIYYSQIVNDFQKGDIAEGYSVSREKKESFPLTVTSAQKNPTAFYLCASSIDLEVEPQHFGDGTRLSIL.

The rearrangement joins TRBV5-8 to TRBJ1-1; D unclear. The germline V gene has CDR1 SGHTS and CDR2 YDEGEE. V gave up 2 bases and J gave up 0 bases, with 11 bases separating them. The CDR3 contains 15 residues. CDR3 nucleotides: TGTGCCAGCAGCTTATCAAGAGGCATGAACACTGAAGCTTTCTTT. This encodes CASSLSRGMNTEAFF. Supplemented by reference TRBV5-8 and TRBJ1-1, the full variable domain reads EAGVTQSPTHLIKTRGQQATLRCSPISGHTSVYWYQQALGLGLQFLLWYDEGEERNRGNFPPRFSGRQFPNYSSELNVNALELEDSALYLCASSLSRGMNTEAFFGQGTRLTVV.

This clone was counted only a few times. J is TRBJ2-3 and V is TRBV24-1; 9 bases are a match to TRBD1. The CDR3 is 13 residues long. From germline, CDR1 is KGHDR and CDR2 SFDVKD. J gave up 9 bases and V 4 bases, and 4 bases lay outside the gene matches. Written as DNA, the CDR3 is TGTGCCACCAGTGACCGGGACAGGGAGACGCAGTATTTT. Protein product: CATSDRDRETQYF.

This chain links TRBV25-1 with TRBJ2-1, with D tentatively TRBD1 (5 bases). Germline values: CDR1 MGHDK, CDR2 SYGVNS. V lost 6 bases, J lost 9 bases, and 12 bases lay in between. The CDR3 sequence is 12 residues long. The CDR3 nucleotides are TGTGCCAGCAGAGGGGATTCCATTGAGCAGTTCTTC. Its protein is CASRGDSIEQFF.

The chain recombines TRBV6-6 with TRBJ2-1; no clear D gene. Germline-derived CDR1 and CDR2 are MNHNY and SVGAGI (reference sequence). This CDR3 comprises 16 residues. V lost 0 bases and J 0 bases, leaving 9 bases between the germline ends. The CDR3 bases are TGTGCCAGCAGTTACTCGCGTCTTATCTCCTACAATGAGCAGTTCTTC. Amino acid sequence: CASSYSRLISYNEQFF.

The V gene is TRBV4-1, the J gene TRBJ2-2; tentative D call: TRBD2 (5 bases). This CDR3 is 17 amino acids long. V dropped 1 base and J dropped 7 bases, with 19 bases sitting between them. Germline CDR1 is MGHRA and CDR2 is YSYEKL. CDR3 amino acids: CASSQASGPRGGGELFF. CDR3 nucleotide sequence: TGCGCCAGCAGCCAAGCCTCTGGACCCCGGGGTGGCGGGGAGCTGTTTTTT.

This clone appeared a single time. The chain recombines TRBV12-3 or TRBV12-4 with TRBJ2-3; weak D call: TRBD2 (6 bases). V shed 9 bases and J shed 4 bases, with 11 bases lying between them. CDR3 length: 12 residues. The CDR3 spells CASGGWADTQYF. CDR3 bases: TGTGCCAGTGGAGGGTGGGCAGATACGCAGTATTTT.

V gene TRBV28 combines with J gene TRBJ1-1; D unresolved. The length of the CDR3 is 15 residues. Trimming shortened V by 2 bases and J by 1 base, and 11 bases separated the two germline ends. Looked up from germline, CDR1 is MDHEN and CDR2 is SYDVKM. This CDR3 reads CASSLSLGENTEAFF. The DNA of the CDR3 is TGTGCCAGCAGTTTAAGTCTGGGAGAGAACACTGAAGCTTTCTTT.